A single sample is the source of the 8 T cell receptor beta chains below, sequenced in a study of blood T cell repertoires in COVID-19. Using immunoSEQ multiplex PCR, the repertoire was profiled, and TCRdb retains in-frame clones only, with some absent. The sample yields hundreds of thousands of clones, approximately 84% seen once. Sequenced sample: peripheral blood. These receptors were collected from a woman of 80 years or more with acute or convalescent COVID-19.

CDR3 sequence: CASRIDSSNQPQHF. The CDR3 DNA reads as TGTGCCAGCAGAATCGACAGTAGCAATCAGCCCCAGCATTTT. J is TRBJ1-5 and V is TRBV2, with D tentatively TRBD1 (5 bases). The germline CDR1 and CDR2 sequences are SNHLY and FYNNEI. CDR3 length equals 14 residues. V was cut by 6 bases and J by 0 bases, with 9 bases left in between. Combining the CDR3 with reference TRBV2 and TRBJ1-5 gives the whole variable domain EPEVTQTPSHQVTQMGQEVILRCVPISNHLYFYWYRQILGQKVEFLVSFYNNEISEKSEIFDDQFSVERPDGSNFTLKIRSTKLEDSAMYFCASRIDSSNQPQHFGDGTRLSIL.

This clone was recorded once. The chain carries TRBV21-1 and TRBJ2-3; TRBD2, as called in the table, went unchecked against the DNA. TRBV21-1 is an annotated pseudogene. The CDR3 is 16 residues long. Here the CDR3 DNA reads TGTGCCAGCAGCAAAGGGCGTCTAGCGGACACAGATACGCAGTATTTT. This translates into CASSKGRLADTDTQYF.

This clone has only one observation. The chain carries TRBV7-9 and TRBJ2-3, with 11 bases matching TRBD2. The CDR3 has 15 amino acids. Germline CDR1 and CDR2: SEHNR and FQNEAQ (reference sequence). With 5 bases clipped from V and 3 bases from J, the junction kept 4 bases outside the gene matches. The CDR3 region is CASSVRLAGTDTQYF. DNA of the CDR3: TGTGCCAGCAGCGTTAGACTAGCGGGAACAGATACGCAGTATTTT.

CDR3 nucleotide sequence: TGTGCCAGCAGCAAAAAAAGAGCCGCGGACAGGGGGAACTATGGCTACACCTTC. It yields the protein CASSKKRAADRGNYGYTF. The V and J genes are TRBV21-1 and TRBJ1-2; TRBD1, the table's D call, was not compared with the DNA. TRBV21-1 is recorded as a pseudogene. CDR3 size: 18 residues.

This chain uses TRBV3-1 (or the pseudogene TRBV3-2) with TRBJ1-1; tentatively, D is TRBD1 (5 bases). Germline assignment: CDR1 LGHDT and CDR2 YNNKEL (reference sequence). The CDR3 covers 12 residues. V gave up 4 bases and J gave up 7 bases, with 10 bases separating them. The CDR3 sequence is CASSPAGGEAFF. The DNA of the CDR3 is TGTGCCAGCAGCCCCGCGGGGGGTGAAGCTTTCTTT.

V and J are TRBV7-3 and TRBJ2-1, with 7 bases lining up with TRBD2. This CDR3 is 15 amino acids long. CDR1 SGHTA and CDR2 FQGTGA come from the germline V gene. V trimming: 5 bases; J trimming: 10 bases; junction bases outside the gene matches: 14. CDR3 loop: CASSPLPSGLGEQFF. As DNA, the CDR3 is TGTGCCAGCAGCCCTCTGCCTAGCGGTCTGGGAGAGCAGTTCTTC.

In this sample, this clone turned up a few times. The chain employs TRBV27 and TRBJ1-1, with 7 bases that match TRBD1. The V and J ends lost 3 bases and 0 bases, in that order; junction bases with no gene match: 1. The germline V gene has CDR1 MNHEY and CDR2 SMNVEV (reference sequence). The CDR3 totals 14 residues. For the CDR3, the DNA is TGTGCCAGCAGTTTGGACAGGATGAACACTGAAGCTTTCTTT. Protein product: CASSLDRMNTEAFF.

The CDR3, as DNA: TGTGCCAGCAGCCCCAGGACAGGGTCCTACAATGAGCAGTTCTTC. Protein: CASSPRTGSYNEQFF. J is TRBJ2-1 and V is TRBV7-2, with 8 bases fitting TRBD1. This CDR3 has 15 residues. Looked up from germline, CDR1 is SGHTA and CDR2 is FQGNSA. V was pared by 5 bases and J by 1 base, with 4 bases of the junction left unmatched.